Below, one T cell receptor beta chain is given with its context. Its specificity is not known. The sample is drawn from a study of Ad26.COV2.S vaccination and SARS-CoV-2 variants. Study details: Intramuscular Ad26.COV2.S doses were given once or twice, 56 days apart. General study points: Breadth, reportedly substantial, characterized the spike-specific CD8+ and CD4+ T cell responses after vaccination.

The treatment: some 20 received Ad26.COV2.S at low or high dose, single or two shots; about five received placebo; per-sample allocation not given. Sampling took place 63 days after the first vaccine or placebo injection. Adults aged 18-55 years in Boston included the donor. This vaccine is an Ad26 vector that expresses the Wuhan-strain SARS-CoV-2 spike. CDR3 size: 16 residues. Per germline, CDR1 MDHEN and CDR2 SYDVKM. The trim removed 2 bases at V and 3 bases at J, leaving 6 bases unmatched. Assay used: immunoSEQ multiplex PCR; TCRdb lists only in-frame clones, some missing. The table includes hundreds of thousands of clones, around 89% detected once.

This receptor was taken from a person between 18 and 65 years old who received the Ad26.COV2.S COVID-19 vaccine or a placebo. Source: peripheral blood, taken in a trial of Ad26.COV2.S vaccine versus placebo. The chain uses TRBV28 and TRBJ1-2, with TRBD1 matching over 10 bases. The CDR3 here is CASSLPKTGGDYGYTF. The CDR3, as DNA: TGTGCCAGCAGTTTACCTAAGACAGGGGGCGACTATGGCTACACCTTC.